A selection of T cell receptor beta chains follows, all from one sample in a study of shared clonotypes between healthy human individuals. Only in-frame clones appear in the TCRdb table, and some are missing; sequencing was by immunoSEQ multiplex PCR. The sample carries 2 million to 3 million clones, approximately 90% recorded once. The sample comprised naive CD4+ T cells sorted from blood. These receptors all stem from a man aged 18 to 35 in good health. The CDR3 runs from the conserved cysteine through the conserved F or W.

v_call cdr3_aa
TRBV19 CASSKGRGYEQYF
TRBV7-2 CASSYRVSNYEQYF
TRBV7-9 CASSLRTTTDSYGYTF
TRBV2 CASSKEREGVYEQYF
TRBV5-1 CASSLAPSGNQETQYF
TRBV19 CASSPESRDIYGYTF
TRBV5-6 CASNLGLSTDTQYF
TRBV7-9 CASSLGIPSSYNSPLHF
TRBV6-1 CASSPYFGAEAFF
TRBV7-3 CASSLGGNYGYTF
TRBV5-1 CASSRTGKDTQYF
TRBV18 CASSPTPYEQYF
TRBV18 CASSPVRGETQYF
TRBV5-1 CASSTIAGGGYEQYF
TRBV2 CARGTGGRETQYF
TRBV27 CASSARRTNEQYF
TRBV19 CASSLGALGDTQYF
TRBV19 CASSPGGAPGANVLTF
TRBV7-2 CASSLGLVGNEQFF
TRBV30 CAWSIAVSTDTQYF
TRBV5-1 CASSLSSGNTNEQFF
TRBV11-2 CASSRIRGRKESYEQYF
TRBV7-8 CASSLVSAGRHNNSPLHF
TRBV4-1 CASSQERGWPQHF
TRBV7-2 CASSNPSSLHEQYF
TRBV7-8 CASSPRAGGPYEQYF
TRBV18 CASSPKGDTEAFF
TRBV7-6 CASSFGTTEAFF
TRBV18 CASSPRQVSGANVLTF
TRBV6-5 CASSRGDQPQHF
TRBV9 CASSDRTSGSRTGELFF
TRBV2 CASSSQGKWAEAFF
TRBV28 CASMDRGKSPLHF
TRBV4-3 CASSQDRLNLYEQYF
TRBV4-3 CASSQDGTATYEQYF
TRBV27 CASSQTSGGFDEQFF
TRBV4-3 CASSPRILAYNEQFF
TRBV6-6 CASIPPGVYGYTF
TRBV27 CASSARESYGYTF
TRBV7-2 CASSLDAGVPREQFF
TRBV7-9 CASSFVTSGNTGELFF
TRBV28 CASSRTSATQYF
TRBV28 CASSGADHSGNTIYF
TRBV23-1 CASSQSDRGDQPQHF
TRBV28 CASRTGRGSGGYTF